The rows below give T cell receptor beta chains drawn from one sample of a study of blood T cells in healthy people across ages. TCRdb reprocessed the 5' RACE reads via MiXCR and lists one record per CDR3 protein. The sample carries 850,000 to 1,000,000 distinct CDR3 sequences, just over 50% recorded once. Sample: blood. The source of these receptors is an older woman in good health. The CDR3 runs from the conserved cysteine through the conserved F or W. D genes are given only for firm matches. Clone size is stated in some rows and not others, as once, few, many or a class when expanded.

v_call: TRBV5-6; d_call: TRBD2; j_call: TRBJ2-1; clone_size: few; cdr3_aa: CASSLELAEFNEQFF; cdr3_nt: TGTGCCAGCAGCTTGGAACTAGCGGAGTTCAATGAGCAGTTCTTC
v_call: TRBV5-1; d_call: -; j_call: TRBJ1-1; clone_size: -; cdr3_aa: CASSPVPDTEAFF; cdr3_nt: TGCGCCAGCAGCCCGGTCCCGGACACTGAAGCTTTCTTT
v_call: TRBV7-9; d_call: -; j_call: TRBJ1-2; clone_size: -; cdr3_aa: CASSLAGVADGYTF; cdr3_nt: TGTGCCAGCAGCTTAGCTGGGGTGGCTGATGGCTACACCTTC
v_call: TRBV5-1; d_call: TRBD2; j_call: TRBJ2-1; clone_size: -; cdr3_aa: CASSRGTSETYNEQFF; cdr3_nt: TGCGCCAGCAGCCGCGGGACTAGCGAGACGTACAATGAGCAGTTCTTC
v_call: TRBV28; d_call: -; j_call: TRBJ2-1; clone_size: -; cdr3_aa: CASSSPPDIYQYWNEQFF; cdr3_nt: TGTGCCAGCAGTTCACCCCCCGACATTTACCAATACTGGAATGAGCAGTTCTTC
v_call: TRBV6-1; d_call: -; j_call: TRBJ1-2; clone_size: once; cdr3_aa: CASRDVRGSNYGYTF; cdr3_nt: TGTGCCAGCAGGGACGTCAGGGGATCCAACTATGGCTACACCTTC
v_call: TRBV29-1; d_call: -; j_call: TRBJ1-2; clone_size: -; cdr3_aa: CSAAGTSESNYGYTF; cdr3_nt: TGCAGCGCCGCAGGTACCTCGGAATCAAACTATGGCTACACCTTC
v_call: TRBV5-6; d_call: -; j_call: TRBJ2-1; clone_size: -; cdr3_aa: CASSFRRTSYNEQFF; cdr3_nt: TGTGCCAGCAGCTTCAGGCGGACCTCCTACAATGAGCAGTTCTTC
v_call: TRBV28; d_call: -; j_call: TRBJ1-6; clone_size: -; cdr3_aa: CASSLPRDKNSPLHF; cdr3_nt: TGTGCCAGCAGTTTACCCCGGGACAAGAATTCACCCCTCCACTTT
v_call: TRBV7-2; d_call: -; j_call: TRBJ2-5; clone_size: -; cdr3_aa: CASSFGWGETQYF; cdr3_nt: TGTGCCAGCAGCTTCGGGTGGGGAGAGACCCAGTACTTC
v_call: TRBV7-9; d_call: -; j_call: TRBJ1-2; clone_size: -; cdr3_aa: CASSSAQVDQNYGYTF; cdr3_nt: TGTGCCAGCAGCTCGGCACAGGTCGACCAGAACTATGGCTACACCTTC
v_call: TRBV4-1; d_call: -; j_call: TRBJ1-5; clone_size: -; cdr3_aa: CASSQVFKQPQHF; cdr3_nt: TGCGCCAGCAGCCAAGTCTTCAAGCAGCCCCAGCATTTT
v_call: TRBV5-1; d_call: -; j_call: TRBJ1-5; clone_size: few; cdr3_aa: CASSFQGLSDQPQHF; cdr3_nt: TGCGCCAGCAGCTTCCAGGGTTTGTCGGATCAGCCCCAGCATTTT
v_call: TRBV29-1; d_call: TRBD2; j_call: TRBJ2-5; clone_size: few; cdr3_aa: CSVGGLAGHYQETQYF; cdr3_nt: TGCAGCGTAGGCGGACTAGCGGGACATTACCAAGAGACCCAGTACTTC
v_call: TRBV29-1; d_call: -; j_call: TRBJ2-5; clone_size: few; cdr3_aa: CSVAPGVQETQYF; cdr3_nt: TGCAGCGTTGCTCCTGGGGTCCAAGAGACCCAGTACTTC
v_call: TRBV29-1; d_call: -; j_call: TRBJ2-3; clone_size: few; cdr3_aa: CSGASTDTQYF; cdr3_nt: TGCAGCGGGGCTAGCACAGATACGCAGTATTTT
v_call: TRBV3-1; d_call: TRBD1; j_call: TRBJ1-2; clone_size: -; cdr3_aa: CASSPTGGLGYGYTF; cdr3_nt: TGTGCCAGCAGCCCGACAGGGGGTTTAGGTTATGGCTACACCTTC
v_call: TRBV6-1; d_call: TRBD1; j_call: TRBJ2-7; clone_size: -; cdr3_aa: CAAVGTALSYEQYF; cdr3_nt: TGTGCCGCGGTAGGGACAGCGCTCTCATACGAGCAGTACTTC
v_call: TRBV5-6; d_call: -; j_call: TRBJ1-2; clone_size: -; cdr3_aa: CASSSPGLYGYTF; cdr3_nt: TGTGCCAGCAGCTCCCCCGGGCTCTATGGCTACACCTTC
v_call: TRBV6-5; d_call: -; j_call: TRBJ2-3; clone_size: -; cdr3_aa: CASRQLDTQYF; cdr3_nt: TGTGCCAGCCGCCAACTAGATACGCAGTATTTT
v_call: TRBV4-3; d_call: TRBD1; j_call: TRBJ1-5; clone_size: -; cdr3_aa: CASSQDPGQGNQPQHF; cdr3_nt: TGCGCCAGCAGCCAGGACCCGGGACAGGGCAATCAGCCCCAGCATTTT
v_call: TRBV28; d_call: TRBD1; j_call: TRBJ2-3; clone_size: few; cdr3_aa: CATTDRGLGTQYF; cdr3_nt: TGTGCCACCACGGACAGGGGGCTTGGTACGCAGTATTTT
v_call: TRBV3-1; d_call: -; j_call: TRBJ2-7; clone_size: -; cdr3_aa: CASSPLLGIGYEQYF; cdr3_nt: TGTGCCAGCAGCCCCCTTTTAGGGATTGGATACGAGCAGTACTTC
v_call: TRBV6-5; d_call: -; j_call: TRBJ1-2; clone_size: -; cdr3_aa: CASSYSTRGEGYTF; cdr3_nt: TGTGCCAGCAGTTACTCGACCAGGGGAGAGGGCTACACCTTC
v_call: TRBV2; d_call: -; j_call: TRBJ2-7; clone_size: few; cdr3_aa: CAVPQAGEYEQYF; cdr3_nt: TGTGCCGTACCTCAGGCAGGGGAATACGAGCAGTACTTC
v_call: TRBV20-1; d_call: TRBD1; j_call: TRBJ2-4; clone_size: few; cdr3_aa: CSASDRVAKNIQYF; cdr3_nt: TGCAGTGCTAGCGACAGGGTGGCCAAAAACATTCAGTACTTC
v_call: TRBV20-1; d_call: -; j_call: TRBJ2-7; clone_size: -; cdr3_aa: CSARRDGTNYEQYF; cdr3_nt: TGCAGTGCTAGAAGGGACGGCACCAACTACGAGCAGTACTTC
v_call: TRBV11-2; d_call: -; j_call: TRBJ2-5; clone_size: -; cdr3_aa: CASRGRGTLAQETQYF; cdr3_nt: TGTGCCAGCAGGGGAAGAGGAACGCTCGCCCAAGAGACCCAGTACTTC
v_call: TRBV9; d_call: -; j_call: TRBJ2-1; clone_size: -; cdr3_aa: CASSVDARFYNEQFF; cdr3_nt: TGTGCCAGCAGCGTAGATGCCAGATTCTACAATGAGCAGTTCTTC
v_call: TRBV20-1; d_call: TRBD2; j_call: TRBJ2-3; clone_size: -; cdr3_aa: CSAISGRGTDTQYF; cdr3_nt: TGCAGTGCTATTAGCGGGAGAGGTACAGATACGCAGTATTTT
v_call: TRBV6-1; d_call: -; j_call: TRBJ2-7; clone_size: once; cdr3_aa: CASSAGWSGEQYF; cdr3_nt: TGTGCCAGCAGCGCAGGGTGGTCGGGCGAGCAGTACTTC
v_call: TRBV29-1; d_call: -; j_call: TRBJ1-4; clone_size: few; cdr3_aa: CSVAGGTGEKLFF; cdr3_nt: TGCAGCGTTGCCGGGGGTACGGGTGAAAAACTGTTTTTT
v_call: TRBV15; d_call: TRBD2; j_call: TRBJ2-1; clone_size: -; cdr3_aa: CAAKAGEGRYNEQFF; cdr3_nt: TGTGCCGCCAAAGCGGGAGAGGGAAGGTACAATGAGCAGTTCTTC
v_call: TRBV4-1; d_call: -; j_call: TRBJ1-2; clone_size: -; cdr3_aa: CASSSDVYYGYTF; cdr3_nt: TGCGCCAGCAGCTCGGACGTATACTATGGCTACACCTTC
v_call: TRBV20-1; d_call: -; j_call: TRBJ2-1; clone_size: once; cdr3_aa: CSATTGTYNEQFF; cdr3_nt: TGCAGTGCAACGACAGGTACTTACAATGAGCAGTTCTTC
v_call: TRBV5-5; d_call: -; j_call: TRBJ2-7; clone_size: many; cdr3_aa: CASSSELRNEQYF; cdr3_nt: TGTGCCAGCAGCTCAGAGCTTAGGAACGAGCAGTACTTC
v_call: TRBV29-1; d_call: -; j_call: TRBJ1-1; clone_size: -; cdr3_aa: CSVREVTGSVTEAFF; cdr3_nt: TGCAGCGTGAGGGAAGTAACAGGGAGTGTCACTGAAGCTTTCTTT
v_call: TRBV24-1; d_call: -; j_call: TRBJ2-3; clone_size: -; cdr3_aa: CATSNARDTQYF; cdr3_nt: TGTGCCACCAGTAATGCCCGGGATACGCAGTATTTT
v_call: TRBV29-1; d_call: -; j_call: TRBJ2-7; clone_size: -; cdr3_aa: CSVARASSYEQYF; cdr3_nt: TGCAGCGTTGCCAGGGCGAGCTCCTACGAGCAGTACTTC
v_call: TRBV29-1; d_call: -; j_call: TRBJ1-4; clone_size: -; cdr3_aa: CSVGTDGTNEKLFF; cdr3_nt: TGCAGCGTTGGGACAGACGGAACTAATGAAAAACTGTTTTTT
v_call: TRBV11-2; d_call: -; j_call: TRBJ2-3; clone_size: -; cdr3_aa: CASRGRISTDTQYF; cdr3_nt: TGTGCCAGCAGAGGACGGATTAGCACAGATACGCAGTATTTT
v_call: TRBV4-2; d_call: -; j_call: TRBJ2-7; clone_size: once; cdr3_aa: CAGSQDRASAPYEQYF; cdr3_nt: TGTGCCGGCAGCCAAGATAGGGCTAGCGCACCCTACGAGCAGTACTTC
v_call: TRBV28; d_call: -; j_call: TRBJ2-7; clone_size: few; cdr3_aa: CASSRPYYLYEQYF; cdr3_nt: TGTGCCAGCAGCCGCCCCTACTATCTCTACGAGCAGTACTTC
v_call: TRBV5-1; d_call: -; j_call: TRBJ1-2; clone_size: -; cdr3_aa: CASSSAGIVNYGYTF; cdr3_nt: TGCGCCAGCAGTTCTGCCGGGATCGTTAACTATGGCTACACCTTC